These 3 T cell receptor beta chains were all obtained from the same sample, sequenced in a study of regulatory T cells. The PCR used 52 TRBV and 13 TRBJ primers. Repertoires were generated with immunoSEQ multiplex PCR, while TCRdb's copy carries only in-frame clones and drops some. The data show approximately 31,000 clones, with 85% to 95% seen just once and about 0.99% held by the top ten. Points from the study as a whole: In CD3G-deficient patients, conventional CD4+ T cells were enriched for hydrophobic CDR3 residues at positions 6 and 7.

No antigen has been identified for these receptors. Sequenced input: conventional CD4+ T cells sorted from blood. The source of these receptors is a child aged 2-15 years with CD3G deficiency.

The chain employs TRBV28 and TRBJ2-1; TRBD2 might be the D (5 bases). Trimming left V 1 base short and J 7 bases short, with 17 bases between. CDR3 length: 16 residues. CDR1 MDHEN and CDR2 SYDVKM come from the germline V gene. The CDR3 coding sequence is TGTGCCAGCAGTTTATCTGAGGGTCCCACGCTTAATGAGCAGTTCTTC. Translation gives CASSLSEGPTLNEQFF.

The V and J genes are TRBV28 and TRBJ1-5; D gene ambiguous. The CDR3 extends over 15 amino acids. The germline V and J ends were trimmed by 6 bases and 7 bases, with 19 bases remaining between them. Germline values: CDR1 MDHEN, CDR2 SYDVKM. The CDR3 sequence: CASRFGLPPGQPQHF. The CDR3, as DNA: TGTGCCAGCAGATTTGGATTACCCCCTGGGCAGCCCCAGCATTTT.

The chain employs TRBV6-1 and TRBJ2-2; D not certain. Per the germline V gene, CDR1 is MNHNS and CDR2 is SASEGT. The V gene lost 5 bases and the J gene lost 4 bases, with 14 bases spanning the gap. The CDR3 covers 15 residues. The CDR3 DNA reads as TGTGCCAGCAGTCGCCAGGAAGTGGGCACCGGGGAGCTGTTTTTT. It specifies CASSRQEVGTGELFF.